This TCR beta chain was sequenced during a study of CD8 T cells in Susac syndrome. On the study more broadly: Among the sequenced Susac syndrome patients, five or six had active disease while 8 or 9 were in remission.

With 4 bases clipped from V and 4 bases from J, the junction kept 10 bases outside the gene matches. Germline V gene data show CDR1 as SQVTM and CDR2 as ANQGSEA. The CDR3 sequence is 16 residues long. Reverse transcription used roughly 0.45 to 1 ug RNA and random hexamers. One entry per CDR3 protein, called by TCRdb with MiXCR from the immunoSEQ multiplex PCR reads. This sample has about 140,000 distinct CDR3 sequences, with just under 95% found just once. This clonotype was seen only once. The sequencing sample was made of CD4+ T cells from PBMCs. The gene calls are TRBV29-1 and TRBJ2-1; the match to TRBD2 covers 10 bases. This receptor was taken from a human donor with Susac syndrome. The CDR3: CSVGGASGRSYNEQFF. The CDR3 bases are TGCAGCGTTGGGGGGGCTAGCGGGAGATCGTACAATGAGCAGTTCTTC.